This T cell receptor (beta chain) was captured in a study of cytomegalovirus exposure and HLA in healthy donors. Broader study findings: Reportedly, diagnosis of cytomegalovirus status by the classifier showed high specificity and sensitivity.

Worth noting for this clone: Its antigen is not identified.

Vbeta (60) and Jbeta (13) primers were used in the PCR. Generated by immunoSEQ multiplex PCR, the TCRdb table keeps only in-frame clones and is missing some. Of approximately 95,000 clones in the sample, 78% were seen once. CDR3 size: 14 residues. Trimming removed 3 bases at V and 7 bases at J, with 15 bases between. Germline V gene data show CDR1 as LNHDA and CDR2 as SQIVND (reference sequence). Source material: PBMCs. This receptor was identified in a woman aged 40 to 49 in good health and CMV-seropositive. J is TRBJ1-1 and V is TRBV19; maybe TRBD1 (6 bases). The CDR3 DNA is TGTGCCAGTAGTATTGGACAGACCACCCGTGAAGCTTTCTTT. Translation gives CASSIGQTTREAFF.